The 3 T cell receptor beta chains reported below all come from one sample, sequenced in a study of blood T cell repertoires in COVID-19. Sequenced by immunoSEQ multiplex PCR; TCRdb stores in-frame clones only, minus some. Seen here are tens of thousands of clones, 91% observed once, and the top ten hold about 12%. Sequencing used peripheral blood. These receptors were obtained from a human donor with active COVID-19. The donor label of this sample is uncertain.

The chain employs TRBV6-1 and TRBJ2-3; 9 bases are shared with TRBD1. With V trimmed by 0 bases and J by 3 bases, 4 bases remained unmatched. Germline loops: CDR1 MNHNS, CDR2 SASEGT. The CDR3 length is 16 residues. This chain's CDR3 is CASSEASGQGTDTQYF. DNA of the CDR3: TGTGCCAGCAGTGAAGCGTCCGGACAGGGGACAGATACGCAGTATTTT.

The CDR3 nucleotides are TGTGCCAGCAGCGACGAACCCGACAGGTACACCGGGGAGCTGTTTTTT. It codes for CASSDEPDRYTGELFF. V usage is TRBV9 and J usage is TRBJ2-2; possibly TRBD1 for D (6 bases). Trimming stripped 3 bases from V and 3 bases from J, with 15 bases between. This CDR3 contains 16 residues. Germline assignment: CDR1 SGDLS and CDR2 YYNGEE.

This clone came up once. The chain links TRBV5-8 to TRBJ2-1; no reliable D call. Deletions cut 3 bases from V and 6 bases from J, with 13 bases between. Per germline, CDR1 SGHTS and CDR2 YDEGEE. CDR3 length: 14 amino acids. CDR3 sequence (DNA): TGTGCCAGCAGCTCCCTCGGGTATGGCAATGAGCAGTTCTTC. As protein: CASSSLGYGNEQFF.